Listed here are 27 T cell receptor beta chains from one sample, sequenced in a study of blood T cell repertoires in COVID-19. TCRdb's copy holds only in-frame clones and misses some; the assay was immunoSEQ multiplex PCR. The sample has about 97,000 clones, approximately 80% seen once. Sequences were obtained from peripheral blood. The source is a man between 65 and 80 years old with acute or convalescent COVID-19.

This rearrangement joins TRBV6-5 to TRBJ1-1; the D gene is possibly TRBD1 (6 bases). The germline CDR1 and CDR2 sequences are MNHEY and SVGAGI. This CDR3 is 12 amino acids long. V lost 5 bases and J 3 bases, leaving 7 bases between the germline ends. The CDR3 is CASSQGYTEAFF. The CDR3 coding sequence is TGTGCCAGCAGTCAGGGGTACACTGAAGCTTTCTTT.

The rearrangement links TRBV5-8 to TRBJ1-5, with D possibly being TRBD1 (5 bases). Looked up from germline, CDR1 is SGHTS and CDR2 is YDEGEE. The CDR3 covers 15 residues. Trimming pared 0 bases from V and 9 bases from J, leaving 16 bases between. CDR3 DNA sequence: TGTGCCAGCAGCTTGGCAGGGAGGGGAGGTTTGCCCCAGCATTTT. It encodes CASSLAGRGGLPQHF.

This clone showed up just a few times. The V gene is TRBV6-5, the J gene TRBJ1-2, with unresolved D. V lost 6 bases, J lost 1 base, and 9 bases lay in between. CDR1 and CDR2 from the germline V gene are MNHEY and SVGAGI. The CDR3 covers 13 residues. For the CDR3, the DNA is TGTGCCAGCAGACCGACAAGTAACTATGGCTACACCTTC. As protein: CASRPTSNYGYTF.

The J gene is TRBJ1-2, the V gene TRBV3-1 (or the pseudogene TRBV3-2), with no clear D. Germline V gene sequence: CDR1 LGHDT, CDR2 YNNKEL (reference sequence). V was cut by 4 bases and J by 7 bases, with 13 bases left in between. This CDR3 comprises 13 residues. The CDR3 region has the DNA TGTGCCAGCAGCCGAGACACACCCATTGGCTACACCTTC. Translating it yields CASSRDTPIGYTF.

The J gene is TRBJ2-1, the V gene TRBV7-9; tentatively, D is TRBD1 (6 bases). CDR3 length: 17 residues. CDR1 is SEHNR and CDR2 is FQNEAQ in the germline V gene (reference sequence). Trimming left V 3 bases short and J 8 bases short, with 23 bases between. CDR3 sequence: CASSLGLGFDRMDEQFF. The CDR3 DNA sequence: TGTGCCAGCAGCTTGGGCCTCGGATTCGACAGGATGGATGAGCAGTTCTTC.

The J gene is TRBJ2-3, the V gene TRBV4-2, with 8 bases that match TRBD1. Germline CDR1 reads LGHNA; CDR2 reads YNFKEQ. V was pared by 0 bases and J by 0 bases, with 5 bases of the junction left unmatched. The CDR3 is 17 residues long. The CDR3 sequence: CASSQDRGQGSTDTQYF. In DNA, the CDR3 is TGTGCCAGCAGCCAAGATAGAGGACAGGGTAGCACAGATACGCAGTATTTT.

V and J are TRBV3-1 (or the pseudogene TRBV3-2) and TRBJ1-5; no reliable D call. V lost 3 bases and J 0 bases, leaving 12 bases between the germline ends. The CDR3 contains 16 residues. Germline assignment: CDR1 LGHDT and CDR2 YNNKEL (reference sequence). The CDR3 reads CASSQGSGNSNQPQHF. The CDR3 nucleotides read TGTGCCAGCAGCCAGGGATCCGGGAATAGCAATCAGCCCCAGCATTTT.

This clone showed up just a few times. CDR3 bases: TGCGCCAGCAGCTTGGGTCAGGGGACTAATAATGAAAAACTGTTTTTT. This sequence encodes CASSLGQGTNNEKLFF. V is TRBV5-1 and J is TRBJ1-4; D possibly corresponds to TRBD1 (6 bases). V lost 0 bases and J lost 4, with 13 bases in between. CDR3 length: 16 amino acids. Germline V gives CDR1 SGHRS, CDR2 YFSETQ.

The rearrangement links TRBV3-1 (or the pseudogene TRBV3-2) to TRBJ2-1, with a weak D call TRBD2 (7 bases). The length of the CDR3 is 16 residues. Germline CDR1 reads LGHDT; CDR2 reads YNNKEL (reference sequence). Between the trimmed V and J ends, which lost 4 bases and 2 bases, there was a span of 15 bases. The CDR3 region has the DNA TGTGCCAGCAGCCTCAGGGGAGGGGGGGCCTACAATGAGCAGTTCTTC. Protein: CASSLRGGGAYNEQFF.

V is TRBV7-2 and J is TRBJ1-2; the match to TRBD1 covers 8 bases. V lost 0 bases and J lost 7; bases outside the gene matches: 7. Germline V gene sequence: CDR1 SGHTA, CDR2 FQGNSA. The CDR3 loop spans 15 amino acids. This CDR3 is CASSLAGAGGFGYTF. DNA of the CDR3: TGTGCCAGCAGCTTAGCAGGCGCAGGGGGCTTTGGCTACACCTTC. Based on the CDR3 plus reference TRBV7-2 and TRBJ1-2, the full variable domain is GAGVSQSPSNKVTEKGKDVELRCDPISGHTALYWYRQSLGQGLEFLIYFQGNSAPDKSGLPSDRFSAERTGGSVSTLTIQRTQQEDSAVYLCASSLAGAGGFGYTFGSGTRLTVV.

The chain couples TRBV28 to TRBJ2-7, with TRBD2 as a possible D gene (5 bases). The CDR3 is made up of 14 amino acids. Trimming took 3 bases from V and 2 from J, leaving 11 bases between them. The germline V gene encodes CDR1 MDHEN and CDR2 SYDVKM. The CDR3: CASSLSGGAYEQYF. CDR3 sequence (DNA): TGTGCCAGCAGTTTGAGCGGAGGAGCCTACGAGCAGTACTTC.

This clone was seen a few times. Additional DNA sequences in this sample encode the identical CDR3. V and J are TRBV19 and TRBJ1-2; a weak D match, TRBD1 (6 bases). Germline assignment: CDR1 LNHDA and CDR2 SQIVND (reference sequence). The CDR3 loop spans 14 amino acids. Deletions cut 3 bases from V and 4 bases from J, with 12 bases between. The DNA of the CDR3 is TGTGCCAGTAGTATTCCAGGGGCCAGCTATGGCTACACCTTC. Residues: CASSIPGASYGYTF. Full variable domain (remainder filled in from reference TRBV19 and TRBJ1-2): DGGITQSPKYLFRKEGQNVTLSCEQNLNHDAMYWYRQDPGQGLRLIYYSQIVNDFQKGDIAEGYSVSREKKESFPLTVTSAQKNPTAFYLCASSIPGASYGYTFGSGTRLTVV.

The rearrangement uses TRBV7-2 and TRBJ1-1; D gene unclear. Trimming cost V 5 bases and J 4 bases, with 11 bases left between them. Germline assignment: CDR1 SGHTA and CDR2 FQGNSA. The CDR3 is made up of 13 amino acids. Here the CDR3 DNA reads TGTGCCAGCAGCCCACCTTCGGGCACTGAAGCTTTCTTT. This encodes CASSPPSGTEAFF.

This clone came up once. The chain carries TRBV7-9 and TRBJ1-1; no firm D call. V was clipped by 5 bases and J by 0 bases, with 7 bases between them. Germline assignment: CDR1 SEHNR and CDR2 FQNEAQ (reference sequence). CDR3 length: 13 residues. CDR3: CASSLPMNTEAFF. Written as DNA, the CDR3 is TGTGCCAGCAGCCTACCCATGAACACTGAAGCTTTCTTT.

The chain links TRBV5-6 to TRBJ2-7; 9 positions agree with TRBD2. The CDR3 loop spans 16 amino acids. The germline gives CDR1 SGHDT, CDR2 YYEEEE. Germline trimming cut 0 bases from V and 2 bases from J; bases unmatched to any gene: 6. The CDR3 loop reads CASSLVAGGPAYEQYF. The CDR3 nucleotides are TGTGCCAGCAGCTTGGTGGCGGGAGGGCCTGCCTACGAGCAGTACTTC.

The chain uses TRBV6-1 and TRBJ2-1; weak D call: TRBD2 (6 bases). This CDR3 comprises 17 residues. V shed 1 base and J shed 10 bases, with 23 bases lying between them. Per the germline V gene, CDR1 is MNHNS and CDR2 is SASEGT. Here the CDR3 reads CASSEGTTAGKFGEQFF. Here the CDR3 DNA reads TGTGCCAGCAGTGAAGGAACCACTGCGGGGAAGTTTGGGGAGCAGTTCTTC.

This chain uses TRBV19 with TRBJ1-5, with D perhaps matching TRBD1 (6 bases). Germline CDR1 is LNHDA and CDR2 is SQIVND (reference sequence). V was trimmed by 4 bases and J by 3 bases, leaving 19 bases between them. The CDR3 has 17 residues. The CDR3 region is CASSTMSTGIANQPQHF. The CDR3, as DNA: TGTGCCAGTAGTACAATGTCCACAGGGATTGCCAATCAGCCCCAGCATTTT.

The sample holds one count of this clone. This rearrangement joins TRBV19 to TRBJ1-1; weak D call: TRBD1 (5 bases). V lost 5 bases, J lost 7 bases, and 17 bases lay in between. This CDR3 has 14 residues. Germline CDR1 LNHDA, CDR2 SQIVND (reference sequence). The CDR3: CASSDLDSNFEAFF. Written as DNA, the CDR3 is TGTGCCAGTAGTGATCTAGACAGCAACTTTGAAGCTTTCTTT.

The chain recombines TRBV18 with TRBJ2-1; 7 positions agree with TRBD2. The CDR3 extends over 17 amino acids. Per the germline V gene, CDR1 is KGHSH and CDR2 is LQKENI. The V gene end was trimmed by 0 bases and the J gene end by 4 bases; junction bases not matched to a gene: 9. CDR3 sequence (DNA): TGTGCCAGCTCACCACCCCTAGCGGCCTTGGTTTACAATGAGCAGTTCTTC. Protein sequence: CASSPPLAALVYNEQFF. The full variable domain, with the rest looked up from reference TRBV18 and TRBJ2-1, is NAGVMQNPRHLVRRRGQEARLRCSPMKGHSHVYWYRQLPEEGLKFMVYLQKENIIDESGMPKERFSAEFPKEGPSILRIQQVVRGDSAAYFCASSPPLAALVYNEQFFGPGTRLTVL.

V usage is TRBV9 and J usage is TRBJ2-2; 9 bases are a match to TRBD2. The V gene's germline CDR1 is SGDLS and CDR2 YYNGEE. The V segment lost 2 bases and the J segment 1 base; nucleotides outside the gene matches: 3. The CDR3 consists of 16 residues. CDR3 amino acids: CASSVSGSQNTGELFF. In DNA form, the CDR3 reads TGTGCCAGCAGCGTTAGCGGGAGCCAGAACACCGGGGAGCTGTTTTTT.

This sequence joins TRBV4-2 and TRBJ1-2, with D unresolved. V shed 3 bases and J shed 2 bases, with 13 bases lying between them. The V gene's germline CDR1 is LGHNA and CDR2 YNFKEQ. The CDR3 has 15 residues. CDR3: CASSHSRQINYGYTF. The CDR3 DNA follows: TGTGCCAGCAGCCACAGCAGACAAATAAACTATGGCTACACCTTC.

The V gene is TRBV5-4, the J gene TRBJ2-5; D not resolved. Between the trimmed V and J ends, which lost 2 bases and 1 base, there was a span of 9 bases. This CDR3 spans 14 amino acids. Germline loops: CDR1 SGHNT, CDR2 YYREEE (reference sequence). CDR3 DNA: TGTGCCAGCAGCTTATCCCGCGGCCAAGAGACCCAGTACTTC. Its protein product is CASSLSRGQETQYF.

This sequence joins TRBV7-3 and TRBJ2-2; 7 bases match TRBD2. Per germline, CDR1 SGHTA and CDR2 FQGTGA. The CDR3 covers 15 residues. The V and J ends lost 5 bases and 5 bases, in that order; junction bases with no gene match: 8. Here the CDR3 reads CASSPASGSTGELFF. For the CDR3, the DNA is TGTGCCAGCAGCCCGGCTAGCGGTTCGACCGGGGAGCTGTTTTTT.

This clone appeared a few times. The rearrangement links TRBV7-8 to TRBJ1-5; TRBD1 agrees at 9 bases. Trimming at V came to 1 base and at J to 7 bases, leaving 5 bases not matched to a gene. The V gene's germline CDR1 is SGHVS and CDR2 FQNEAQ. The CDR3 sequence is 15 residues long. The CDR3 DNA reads TGTGCCAGCAGCTTAGATGGGACAGGGAGCCAGCCCCAGCATTTT. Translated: CASSLDGTGSQPQHF. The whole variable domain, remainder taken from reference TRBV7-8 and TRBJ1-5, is GAGVSQSPRYKVAKRGQDVALRCDPISGHVSLFWYQQALGQGPEFLTYFQNEAQLDKSGLPSDRFFAERPEGSVSTLKIQRTQQEDSAVYLCASSLDGTGSQPQHFGDGTRLSIL.

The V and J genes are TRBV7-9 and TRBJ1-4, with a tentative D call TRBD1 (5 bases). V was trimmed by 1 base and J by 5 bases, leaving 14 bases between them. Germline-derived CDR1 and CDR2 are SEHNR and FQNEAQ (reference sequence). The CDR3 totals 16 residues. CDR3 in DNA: TGTGCCAGCAGCTTAGTGGGGGGTTTACCCAATGAAAAACTGTTTTTT. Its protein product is CASSLVGGLPNEKLFF.

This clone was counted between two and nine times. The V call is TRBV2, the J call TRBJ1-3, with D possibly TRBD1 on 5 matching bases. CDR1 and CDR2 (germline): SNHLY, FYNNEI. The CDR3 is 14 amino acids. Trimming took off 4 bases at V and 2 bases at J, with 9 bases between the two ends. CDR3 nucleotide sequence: TGTGCCAGCAGTGTCGGGGGAACTGGAAACACCATATATTTT. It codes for CASSVGGTGNTIYF.

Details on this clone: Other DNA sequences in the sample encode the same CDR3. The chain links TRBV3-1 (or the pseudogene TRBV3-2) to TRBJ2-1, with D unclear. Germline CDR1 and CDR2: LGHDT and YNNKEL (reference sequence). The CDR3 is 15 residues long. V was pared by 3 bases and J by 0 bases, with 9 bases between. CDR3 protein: CASSQAGLSYNEQFF. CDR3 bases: TGTGCCAGCAGCCAGGCAGGCCTCTCCTACAATGAGCAGTTCTTC.